This note documents a single TCR beta chain sequence. The assay was immunoSEQ multiplex PCR, and TCRdb's table has in-frame clones only and misses some. The sample has some 280,000 clones; about 94% are singletons. The junction had 11 bases not matched to a gene; V was cut back by 5 bases and J by 4 bases. The CDR3 spans 17 residues. The germline gives CDR1 LNHDA, CDR2 SQIVND (reference sequence). The data are from a study of T cell responses to AZD1222 COVID-19 vaccine. This sample comprised peripheral blood, obtained 28 days after the second AZD1222 dose. This TCR derives from an adult who received the AZD1222 COVID-19 vaccine. The rearrangement links TRBV19 to TRBJ1-5; 10 nucleotides align to TRBD1. This CDR3 reads CASSFRGTGVINQPQHF. Here the CDR3 DNA reads TGTGCCAGTAGTTTCAGAGGGACAGGGGTAATTAATCAGCCCCAGCATTTT.